The next 29 T cell receptor beta chains were all read from a single sample in a study of CD8+ T cells in alopecia areata. Sample treatment: oral pan-JAK inhibitor, 5-10 mg twice daily. The authors extracted RNA and reverse transcribed it into cDNA as the sequencing template. This table comes from immunoSEQ multiplex PCR, and its TCRdb copy is limited to in-frame clones, with some not included. Of about 250,000 clones in the sample, 60% were seen once. The sequenced sample was CD4+ T cells sorted from blood, obtained between weeks 51 and 52, from a patient treated with tofacitinib. These receptors originate from a human donor with alopecia areata.

This chain joins TRBV7-2 and TRBJ2-3; TRBD2 matches at 12 bases. V shed 2 bases and J 1 base; nucleotides not matched to a gene: 7. CDR3 size: 18 residues. CDR1 and CDR2 from the germline V gene are SGHTA and FQGNSA. The CDR3 bases are TGTGCCAGCAGCTTACCGGATCGGACTAGCGGGGGCACAGATACGCAGTATTTT. Its protein is CASSLPDRTSGGTDTQYF.

The gene calls are TRBV7-9 and TRBJ2-7; D is unresolved. Deletions cut 5 bases from V and 2 bases from J, with 10 bases between. CDR3 size: 13 residues. Germline assignment: CDR1 SEHNR and CDR2 FQNEAQ (reference sequence). CDR3 sequence reads: CASSETVTYEQYF. As DNA, the CDR3 is TGTGCCAGCAGCGAAACGGTTACCTACGAGCAGTACTTC.

This clone was seen a handful of times. This chain links TRBV2 with TRBJ2-1; the D gene is possibly TRBD2 (7 bases). Germline V gene data show CDR1 as SNHLY and CDR2 as FYNNEI. The V end was cut by 8 bases, the J end by 5 bases, with 16 bases between. The CDR3 consists of 14 residues. CDR3 sequence reads: CASQMGGADNEQFF. In DNA form, the CDR3 reads TGTGCCAGCCAGATGGGGGGGGCCGACAATGAGCAGTTCTTC. The full variable domain, its missing parts supplied by reference TRBV2 and TRBJ2-1, is EPEVTQTPSHQVTQMGQEVILRCVPISNHLYFYWYRQILGQKVEFLVSFYNNEISEKSEIFDDQFSVERPDGSNFTLKIRSTKLEDSAMYFCASQMGGADNEQFFGPGTRLTVL.

For the CDR3, the DNA is TGCAGCGTTTTACAGGGGGCGTTGGGCTACGAGCAGTACTTC. This translates into CSVLQGALGYEQYF. The genes are TRBV29-1 and TRBJ2-7; 9 positions match TRBD1. CDR3 length: 14 amino acids. Trimming removed 5 bases from V and 3 bases from J; junction bases left unmatched: 8. Per the germline V gene, CDR1 is SQVTM and CDR2 is ANQGSEA.

This chain joins TRBV6-5 and TRBJ2-4, with D perhaps matching TRBD1 (6 bases). The germline CDR1 and CDR2 sequences are MNHEY and SVGAGI. Trimming stripped 4 bases from V and 1 base from J, with 14 bases between. This CDR3 has 16 amino acids. This CDR3 is CASSFSGTSAKNIQYF. The CDR3 nucleotides are TGTGCCAGCAGTTTCTCCGGGACATCGGCCAAAAACATTCAGTACTTC.

This clone has a handful of counts. The J gene is TRBJ2-3, the V gene TRBV7-8, with 15 bases identical to TRBD2. Germline assignment: CDR1 SGHVS and CDR2 FQNEAQ. With 4 bases clipped from V and 9 bases from J, the junction kept 8 bases outside the gene matches. CDR3 length: 16 amino acids. This chain's CDR3 is CASSSGLAGGLNTQYF. The CDR3 DNA follows: TGTGCCAGCAGCTCGGGACTAGCGGGGGGATTGAACACGCAGTATTTT.

The V gene is TRBV5-1, the J gene TRBJ2-5, with 7 nucleotides matching TRBD1. Germline V gene lookup returns CDR1 SGHRS and CDR2 YFSETQ. This CDR3 has 15 residues. V gave up 3 bases and J gave up 3 bases; unmatched junction bases: 8. The CDR3 region has the DNA TGCGCCAGCAGCTACGGGACAGCCCCTGAAGAGACCCAGTACTTC. Protein: CASSYGTAPEETQYF.

The V and J genes are TRBV9 and TRBJ1-3, with TRBD1 matching 7 bases. Trimming removed 4 bases from V and 4 bases from J; junction bases left unmatched: 8. The CDR3 has 15 residues. Per the germline V gene, CDR1 is SGDLS and CDR2 is YYNGEE. As DNA, the CDR3 is TGTGCCAGCAGCCTAGGGGGCAGGGAAGGAAACACCATATATTTT. This sequence encodes CASSLGGREGNTIYF. The whole variable domain, filled in from reference TRBV9 and TRBJ1-3, reads DSGVTQTPKHLITATGQRVTLRCSPRSGDLSVYWYQQSLDQGLQFLIQYYNGEERAKGNILERFSAQQFPDLHSELNLSSLELGDSALYFCASSLGGREGNTIYFGEGSWLTVV.

This clone appeared once. The CDR3 bases are TGTGCCTGGAGCCCTTCTTATGGTGAGCAGTTCTTC. It encodes CAWSPSYGEQFF. This chain joins TRBV30 and TRBJ2-1, with D hard to call. CDR1 GTSNPN and CDR2 SVGIG come from the germline V gene (reference sequence). V was clipped by 3 bases and J by 9 bases, with 12 bases between them. The CDR3 has 12 amino acids.

This clone has more than one count but fewer than ten. This chain joins TRBV30 and TRBJ2-2; D possibly matches TRBD1 or TRBD2 (5 bases each). Germline assignment: CDR1 GTSNPN and CDR2 SVGIG (reference sequence). Trimming cost V 7 bases and J 7 bases, with 22 bases left between them. The CDR3 sequence is 15 residues long. Here the CDR3 reads CAYLAGTVLDGELFF. The CDR3 nucleotides read TGTGCCTACCTAGCCGGGACGGTATTGGACGGGGAGCTGTTTTTT.

This sequence joins TRBV30 and TRBJ2-5; no clear D. From germline, CDR1 is GTSNPN and CDR2 SVGIG (reference sequence). V was shortened by 5 bases and J by 5 bases, with 12 bases between the two germline ends. CDR3 size: 12 residues. The DNA for the CDR3 is TGTGCCTGGGTTTCGGCCGCTGAGACCCAGTACTTC. It specifies CAWVSAAETQYF.

The J gene is TRBJ2-3, the V gene TRBV30; weak D call: TRBD1 (6 bases). The CDR3 has 13 residues. V was pared by 2 bases and J by 5 bases, with 11 bases between. Germline-derived CDR1 and CDR2 are GTSNPN and SVGIG (reference sequence). For the CDR3, the DNA is TGTGCCTGGAGTCCACAGGGAGTAGATACGCAGTATTTT. Translating it yields CAWSPQGVDTQYF.

The V gene is TRBV13, the J gene TRBJ2-3; no definite D call. This CDR3 comprises 11 residues. CDR1 and CDR2 (germline): PRHDT, FYEKMQ (reference sequence). Trimming shortened V by 2 bases and J by 6 bases, and 3 bases separated the two germline ends. Here the CDR3 reads CASSLLDTQYF. The CDR3, as DNA: TGTGCCAGCAGCTTACTGGATACGCAGTATTTT.

This clone was picked up a small number of times. J is TRBJ1-5 and V is TRBV14, with a weak D call TRBD1 (6 bases). The V end lost 4 bases, the J end lost 7 bases, and 11 bases lay between the germline ends. The germline V gene encodes CDR1 SGHDN and CDR2 FVKESK. CDR3 length: 13 residues. The CDR3 nucleotides read TGTGCCAGCAGCCTGTTTCAGGGGCAGCCCCAGCATTTT. As protein: CASSLFQGQPQHF.

The chain links TRBV30 to TRBJ2-7; maybe TRBD1 (5 bases). From germline, CDR1 is GTSNPN and CDR2 SVGIG (reference sequence). CDR3 length: 12 amino acids. The CDR3 bases are TGTGCATCCAGGGCCCGACCTTACGAGCAGTACTTC. This gives the protein CASRARPYEQYF.

The J gene is TRBJ1-5, the V gene TRBV4-3; weak D call: TRBD1 (6 bases). V lost 2 bases to trimming and J lost 4 bases, with 9 bases between them. Per germline, CDR1 LGHNA and CDR2 YSLEER. The CDR3 has 14 amino acids. The CDR3 DNA follows: TGCGCCAGCAGCCAAAACAGGGCTAATCAGCCCCAGCATTTT. Translating gives CASSQNRANQPQHF.

V gene TRBV7-9 combines with J gene TRBJ1-1; 9 nucleotides agree with TRBD1. The CDR3 has 15 residues. The ends lost 7 bases at V and 3 bases at J; junction bases unmatched: 9. The germline CDR1 and CDR2 sequences are SEHNR and FQNEAQ (reference sequence). As DNA, the CDR3 is TGTGCCAGCAAAAGCCGGGACAGGGCGGACACTGAAGCTTTCTTT. It is translated as CASKSRDRADTEAFF.

For the CDR3, the DNA is TGCAGCGTTGAAGGAGACAGGGTGATTAGCACAGATACGCAGTATTTT. Its protein is CSVEGDRVISTDTQYF. V is TRBV29-1 and J is TRBJ2-3; the match to TRBD1 covers 7 bases. From germline, CDR1 is SQVTM and CDR2 ANQGSEA. This CDR3 is 16 amino acids long. The V gene end was trimmed by 1 base and the J gene end by 0 bases; junction bases not matched to a gene: 7.

The chain employs TRBV6-5 and TRBJ2-7, with a tentative D call TRBD1 (6 bases). Trimming removed 0 bases from V and 0 bases from J, with 12 bases in between. Germline CDR1 MNHEY, CDR2 SVGAGI. This CDR3 comprises 16 residues. CDR3 bases: TGTGCCAGCAGTTACTCTATCCTAGGGGGCTCCTACGAGCAGTACTTC. The encoded protein is CASSYSILGGSYEQYF.

In the case of this clone: At one end the junction does not follow the germline gene, possibly because of a read error. The chain recombines TRBV2 with TRBJ2-2; D ambiguous. This CDR3 comprises 11 residues. The germline V gene has CDR1 SNHLY and CDR2 FYNNEI. The CDR3 DNA sequence: TGTGCCAGCGGTGACACCGGGGAGCTGTTTTTT. Encoded protein: CASGDTGELFF.

The CDR3 protein is CASSTGPIPYEQYF. For the CDR3, the DNA is TGTGCCAGCAGCACTGGACCAATTCCCTACGAGCAGTACTTC. The chain carries TRBV9 and TRBJ2-7; D uncertain. V lost 4 bases and J 2 bases, leaving 13 bases between the germline ends. Per germline, CDR1 SGDLS and CDR2 YYNGEE. The CDR3 is made up of 14 amino acids. The full variable domain, completed using reference TRBV9 and TRBJ2-7, is DSGVTQTPKHLITATGQRVTLRCSPRSGDLSVYWYQQSLDQGLQFLIQYYNGEERAKGNILERFSAQQFPDLHSELNLSSLELGDSALYFCASSTGPIPYEQYFGPGTRLTVT.

This clone came up a few times. J is TRBJ2-5 and V is TRBV27, with D unresolved. CDR1 and CDR2 (germline): MNHEY, SMNVEV (reference sequence). The CDR3 runs 13 residues. Trimming removed 2 bases from V and 5 bases from J, with 9 bases in between. CDR3 loop: CASSLRRAETQYF. The CDR3 DNA sequence: TGTGCCAGCAGTTTACGCCGAGCGGAGACCCAGTACTTC.

This clone was found a few times. The chain combines TRBV6-6 with TRBJ2-3, with TRBD2 as a possible D gene (6 bases). The CDR3 totals 11 residues. Germline loops: CDR1 MNHNY, CDR2 SVGAGI (reference sequence). Trimming removed 11 bases from V and 5 bases from J, with 11 bases in between. CDR3 sequence (DNA): TGTGCCTCAACAGCGGGAGATACGCAGTATTTT. Amino acid sequence: CASTAGDTQYF.

This clone was counted between two and nine times. This chain uses TRBV19 with TRBJ1-5; D not resolved. Germline loops: CDR1 LNHDA, CDR2 SQIVND (reference sequence). The CDR3 totals 12 residues. CDR3 coding DNA: TGTGCTTCGGGCAGACGGGTCCAGCCCCAGCATTTT. This encodes CASGRRVQPQHF.

V usage is TRBV5-1 and J usage is TRBJ1-1, with D perhaps matching TRBD1 (5 bases). CDR1 and CDR2 from the germline V gene are SGHRS and YFSETQ. The CDR3 has 17 residues. Trimming took 3 bases from V and 0 from J, leaving 18 bases between them. DNA of the CDR3: TGCGCCAGCAGCTCGTCTTCGACAGCCCTCATGAACACTGAAGCTTTCTTT. Translation: CASSSSSTALMNTEAFF.

The chain couples TRBV7-3 to TRBJ2-3; the match to TRBD2 covers 7 bases. V lost 4 bases, J lost 4 bases, and 5 bases stayed unmatched. CDR3 length equals 14 residues. Looked up from germline, CDR1 is SGHTA and CDR2 is FQGTGA. In DNA form, the CDR3 reads TGTGCCAGCAGCTCGGGAGGTGGGGCAGATACGCAGTATTTT. This codes for CASSSGGGADTQYF.

The V call is TRBV12-5, the J call TRBJ2-5, with D maybe TRBD1 (5 bases). The CDR3 is 13 amino acids. V was cut by 4 bases and J by 2 bases, with 8 bases left in between. CDR1 LGHNT and CDR2 FRNRAP come from the germline V gene. The CDR3 reads CASGYQGQETQYF. The DNA for the CDR3 is TGTGCTAGTGGTTACCAGGGACAAGAGACCCAGTACTTC.

This chain links TRBV30 with TRBJ2-7; TRBD1 matches at 9 bases. This CDR3 region has 14 residues. Germline V lookup: CDR1 GTSNPN, CDR2 SVGIG (reference sequence). Trimming at V came to 4 bases and at J to 2 bases, leaving 6 bases not matched to a gene. This chain's CDR3 is CAWTRDRVTYEQYF. The CDR3 DNA reads as TGTGCCTGGACCCGGGACAGGGTAACCTACGAGCAGTACTTC. The full variable domain, its missing parts supplied by reference TRBV30 and TRBJ2-7, is SQTIHQWPATLVQPVGSPLSLECTVEGTSNPNLYWYRQAAGRGLQLLFYSVGIGQISSEVPQNLSASRPQDRQFILSSKKLLLSDSGFYLCAWTRDRVTYEQYFGPGTRLTVT.

The chain joins TRBV2 to TRBJ2-3; D gene unclear. V was trimmed by 7 bases and J by 5 bases, leaving 7 bases between them. The CDR3 length is 11 residues. Germline CDR1 reads SNHLY; CDR2 reads FYNNEI. The CDR3 nucleotides read TGTGCCAGCACCTGGAGAGATACGCAGTATTTT. This gives the protein CASTWRDTQYF.